This T cell receptor beta chain came from a study of shared clonotypes between healthy human individuals. Study context: Three CD4 naive, three CD4 memory, two CD8 naive and one CD8 memory plate were used per donor.

A note on this clone: Its antigen is unknown.

Each sample came from a Caucasian adult donor living in Nashville, Tennessee. The investigators split CD4+ cells into a CD45RA+ naive subset and a CD45RA-negative memory subset. General study results and limits: Relative to clonotypes present in all four donors, those not shared had lower generation probabilities.

CDR3 size: 14 residues. CDR1 is SNHLY, CDR2 FYNNEI, per germline. The J segment lost 3 bases and the V segment lost 7 bases, leaving 4 bases of the junction unmatched. TCRdb's copy holds only in-frame clones and misses some; the assay was immunoSEQ multiplex PCR. The table shows approximately 1.5 million clones, with around 98% occurring only once. The V call is TRBV2, the J call TRBJ1-4, with TRBD1 matching over 8 bases. The receptor was isolated from a man aged 25-40 years in good health. What was sequenced was naive CD4+ T cells sorted from blood. The subset: CD45RA+ positively selected. The CDR3 is CASTRGLANEKLFF. CDR3 sequence (DNA): TGTGCCAGCACCAGGGGGCTTGCTAATGAAAAACTGTTTTTT.